This TCR beta chain was identified in a study of graft-versus-host responses after intestinal transplantation (dated by TCRdb to 2020 to 2022). Background on the whole study: Recipients received multivisceral, liver-intestinal, or isolated intestinal transplants. Every recipient was given anti-thymocyte globulin induction, followed by 2 to 3 years of maintenance tacrolimus and steroids. After intestinal transplantation, graft-versus-host and host-versus-graft alloreactive T cell clones were followed in the graft, circulation and bone marrow using bulk TCR-beta CDR3 sequencing. Alloreactive clones were identified by sequencing pre-transplant mixed lymphocyte reaction products and comparing these products with unstimulated pre-transplant donor and recipient T cells. Of the roughly 23 intestinal transplant recipients enrolled in the cohort, one of whom was a retransplant, 3 patients without pretransplant specimens were excluded. A peak of at least 4% donor T cells among recipient peripheral blood mononuclear cells was the definition used for donor T cell macrochimerism. Rather than being sequenced by the commercial service, samples from a few later patients were sequenced in-house on an Illumina MiSeq and processed with MiXCR.

The time point tag for this specimen amounts to: cells obtained before transplantation from donor or recipient. CD3+CD4+ and CD3+CD8+ populations were FACS-sorted from unstimulated pre-transplant donor and recipient cells taken from spleen or lymph nodes. Points on this clone: Its antigen is not yet known. No quality values exist for individual bases; no much larger clone is one base distant.

The protocol used for the library was the immunoSEQ multiplex PCR assay. In most patients, genomic DNA was isolated using the Qiagen DNeasy Blood and Tissue Kit and sent frozen to Adaptive Biotechnologies for TCR sequencing. For most patients, high-throughput TCR-beta CDR3 sequencing of genomic DNA was performed by Adaptive Biotechnologies. Under the source paper's analysis protocol: Adaptive's ImmunoSEQ software was the source of the TCR sequencing data for 15 to 20 patients, while a few other patients were processed with MiXCR and VDJtools. To correct CD4 versus CD8 sorting errors, sequences present in both subsets at a frequency ratio below 5:1 were removed. CDR3 nucleotide sequences shared between donor and recipient were removed because the origin of such sequences could not be assigned. Alloreactive clones required at least 2-fold expansion over unstimulated cells and minimum CFSE-low frequency of 0.002% (template counts) or 0.001% (read counts). Clones were considered mappable if detected in sequenced pre-transplant spleen, lymph node, or MLR CFSE-low populations of the donor or recipient. Cumulative frequency of alloreactive clones was calculated as a percentage of all sequences weighted by copy number. The table was pulled from immuneACCESS by TCRdb, which kept in-frame rearrangements only. Such tables lose some clones; where checked, under half of the loss comes from unresolved V genes, and the rest has no known cause. For V, J and clone size, that table is used; D and trimming come from the DNA. Counted in this sample were 100,000 or so clones; roughly 91% of them appeared once. The top ten constitute 2% to 2.5% of the sample.

V sheds 2 bases and J sheds 4 bases, leaving 10 bases between their ends. The germline V gene (reference sequence) yields SGHNT for CDR1 and YYREEE for CDR2. The CDR3 measures 14 amino acids from cysteine to phenylalanine. The sequence is cut down to CDR3 DNA, 42 bases in frame from base 1. Study-wide findings and limitations: GvH clones were found in recipient bone marrow, and some of the GvH clones appeared earlier in ileal mucosa or blood, which is consistent with an intestinal mucosal origin. Peak levels of circulating GvH clones were associated with declines in HvG clones early after transplant. Patients with donor T cell macrochimerism had high GvH to HvG T cell clonal ratios in their allografts. The relatively low number and heterogeneity of intestinal transplant patients limited the conclusions.

The sequence was obtained from a human donor who received an intestinal transplant. The starting material was unstimulated CD8+ T cells sorted from spleen or lymph node cells, obtained before intestinal transplant. This sequence uses TRBV5-4 and TRBJ2-1, with a weak D call of TRBD2 (5 bases match). The CDR3 loop reads CASSLTEGYNEQFF. The DNA sequence is given as TGTGCCAGCAGCTTAACTGAGGGATACAATGAGCAGTTCTTC.